The rows below give T cell receptor beta chains drawn from one sample of a study of OX40 agonist ivuxolimab in advanced cancers. Measured with immunoSEQ multiplex PCR; TCRdb has only the in-frame clones, and not every one. The data contain some 86,000 clones, 91% of them seen just once; the ten biggest clones take up around 7%. The material was CD4+ or CD8+ T cells sorted from blood, obtained in a trial of the OX40 agonist ivuxolimab. The source of these receptors is an adult with an advanced solid tumor such as melanoma, head and neck, liver or kidney cancer. The conserved cysteine and the conserved F or W are not part of the CDR3 here.

v_call cdr3_aa
TRBV30 AWSGEDGQPQH
TRBV10-3 AISATGDTDYGYT
TRBV28 ASSRGLPGEQF
TRBV11-2 ASSLFGLGETQY
TRBV28 ASSFPGPTSPLH
TRBV19 ASRTDRGYEQF
TRBV11-2 ASSLDIAGGSDTQY
TRBV19 ASSRLGNTGELF
TRBV30 AWSQGVNQPQH
TRBV7-9 ASSTQRQGAPEKLF
TRBV2 ASSVRPAPSGF
TRBV28 ASSFWGPFH
TRBV19 ATRGTAYEQY
TRBV10-1 ASSVSPQETQY